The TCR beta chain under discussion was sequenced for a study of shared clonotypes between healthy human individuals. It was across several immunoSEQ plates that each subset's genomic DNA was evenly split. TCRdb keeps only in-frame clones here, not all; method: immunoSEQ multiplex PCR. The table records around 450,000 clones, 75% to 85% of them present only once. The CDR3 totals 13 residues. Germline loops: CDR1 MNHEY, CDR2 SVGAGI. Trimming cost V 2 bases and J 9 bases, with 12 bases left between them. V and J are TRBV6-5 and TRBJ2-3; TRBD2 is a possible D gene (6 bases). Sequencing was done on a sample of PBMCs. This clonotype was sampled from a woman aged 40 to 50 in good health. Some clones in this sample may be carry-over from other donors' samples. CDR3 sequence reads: CASSYGRIKTQYF. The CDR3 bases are TGTGCCAGCAGTTACGGGAGGATTAAAACGCAGTATTTT.